The 2 T cell receptor beta chains below all came from one sample that was sequenced in a study of control samples from healthy donors and cancer patients. Produced via immunoSEQ multiplex PCR; TCRdb's table is partial and in-frame only. Here the sample spans fewer than 85,000 clones, 91% being singletons. Sample: blood. These receptors were obtained from a man aged 30 to 39 in good health.

V usage is TRBV30 and J usage is TRBJ1-6; D possibly corresponds to TRBD1 (6 bases). Germline V CDR1 and CDR2: GTSNPN, SVGIG (reference sequence). This CDR3 contains 16 residues. The V end lost 1 base, the J end lost 8 bases, and 18 bases lay between the germline ends. CDR3 loop: CAWSAPGTREDSPLHF. The CDR3, as DNA: TGTGCCTGGAGTGCTCCCGGGACAAGGGAGGATTCACCCCTCCACTTT.

This clone was counted between two and nine times. The chain is built from TRBV7-9 and TRBJ2-1; 12 bases map to TRBD2. Germline loops: CDR1 SEHNR, CDR2 FQNEAQ (reference sequence). This CDR3 has 18 residues. V shed 7 bases and J 6 bases; nucleotides not matched to a gene: 16. The CDR3 region has the DNA TGTGCCAGCACCCCCGGGACTAGCGGGCGGAGGGGGGCCAATGAGCAGTTCTTC. It encodes CASTPGTSGRRGANEQFF.